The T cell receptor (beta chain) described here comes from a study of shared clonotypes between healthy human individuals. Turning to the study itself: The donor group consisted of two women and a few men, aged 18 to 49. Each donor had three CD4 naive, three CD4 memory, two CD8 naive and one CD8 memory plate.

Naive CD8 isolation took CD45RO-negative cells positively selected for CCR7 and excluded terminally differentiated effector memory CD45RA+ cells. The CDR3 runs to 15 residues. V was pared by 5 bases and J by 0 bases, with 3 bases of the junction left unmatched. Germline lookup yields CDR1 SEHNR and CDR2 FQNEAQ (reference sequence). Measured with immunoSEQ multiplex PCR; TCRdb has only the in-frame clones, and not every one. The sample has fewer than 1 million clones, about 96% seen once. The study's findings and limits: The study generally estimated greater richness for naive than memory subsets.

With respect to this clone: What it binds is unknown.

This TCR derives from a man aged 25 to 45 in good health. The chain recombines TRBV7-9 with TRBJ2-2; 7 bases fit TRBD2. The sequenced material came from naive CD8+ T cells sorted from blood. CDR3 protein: CASSPLAANTGELFF. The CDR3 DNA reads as TGTGCCAGCAGCCCCCTAGCGGCGAACACCGGGGAGCTGTTTTTT.